This T cell receptor (beta chain) was sequenced during a study of spatial heterogeneity in lung cancer. Across the study: Consistent detection of more beta-chain than alpha-chain sequences was observed. Mean representation of each unique TCR and UMI combination in the raw reads exceeded ten occurrences.

By sample share, this clonotype is medium-sized. V was shortened by 2 bases and J by 9 bases, with 10 bases between the two germline ends. This CDR3 has 12 residues. In TCRdb, the 5' RACE reads were re-called with MiXCR into one record per CDR3 protein. In the table there are some 3,500 distinct CDR3 sequences, about 25% of which are singletons. Described time point: sample taken at primary tumor resection. Sequencing of whole RNA from tumor, nontumor lung or frozen PBMC involved no sorting. The TCR sequence derives from a male donor with early-stage non-small cell lung cancer. The chain is built from TRBV12-3 or TRBV12-4 and TRBJ1-1; D not resolved. Material: normal lung tissue next to the tumor, obtained at surgery. DNA for the CDR3: TGTGCCAGCAGTTTATATTCCGGGCAAGCTTTCTTT. Translated, it gives CASSLYSGQAFF.